The rows below give T cell receptor beta chains drawn from one sample of a study of blood T cell repertoires in COVID-19. The data were produced by immunoSEQ multiplex PCR, yet TCRdb's version contains in-frame clones alone and is incomplete. The table lists some 28,000 clones, about 85% of them singletons. Sequenced input: peripheral blood. These receptors were collected from a human donor in a cohort sampled during active COVID-19. Both conserved end residues are trimmed from each CDR3.

v_call,j_call,cdr3_aa
TRBV11-1,TRBJ1-1,ASSLKELNTEAF
TRBV19,TRBJ1-1,ASSTYKNTEAF
TRBV2,TRBJ1-2,ASSERRRGLKGVDYGYT
TRBV30,TRBJ2-3,AWSPGQASTDTQY
TRBV21-1,TRBJ2-1,ASSKGAGSGRTDNEQF
TRBV7-6,TRBJ2-5,ASSRQDWGETQY
TRBV11-2,TRBJ2-1,ASSPLDPGYNEQF
TRBV28,TRBJ2-5,ASMSGQETQY
TRBV6-1,TRBJ1-2,ASSDVAGQRSGYT
TRBV21-1,TRBJ1-5,ASSKRVVGENQPQH
TRBV12-5,TRBJ2-5,ARGWGGAGETQY
TRBV6-6,TRBJ1-2,ASSFSGQGQNGYT
TRBV7-8,TRBJ2-7,ASSRKGQGSSYEQY
TRBV27,TRBJ2-2,ASSLPGLVGTGELF
TRBV10-3,TRBJ2-7,AISGGTIYEQY
TRBV5-6,TRBJ1-3,ASQPTGISGNTIY
TRBV7-2,TRBJ2-2,ASSPDYPGELF
TRBV3-1/TRBV3-2,TRBJ2-7,ASSRLAGDRKQY
TRBV5-1,TRBJ2-1,ASSPAAGGPDEQF
TRBV19,TRBJ1-2,ASSTPGAQGSYGYT
TRBV18,TRBJ2-7,ASSGTSGYSYEQY
TRBV6-6,TRBJ2-5,ASSYQTSGTGETQY
TRBV30,TRBJ2-2,ALAIRTGNTGELF
TRBV18,TRBJ1-2,ASSPPGRANYGYT
TRBV4-1,TRBJ2-1,ASSHTGTGLNEQF
TRBV7-9,TRBJ1-1,ASTDQGQVNTEAF
TRBV7-8,TRBJ1-2,ASSYRGQAYGYT
TRBV19,TRBJ2-3,ASSPSRQGTDTQY
TRBV5-1,TRBJ2-3,ASSLRLAGQTSTDTQY
TRBV19,TRBJ1-2,ASSMPNLRDYGYT
TRBV6-2/TRBV6-3,TRBJ1-2,ASSLRGTGGYT
TRBV30,TRBJ2-3,AWNPPGLAGIVTQY
TRBV4-2,TRBJ2-3,ASSSRTSGSTDTQY
TRBV5-1,TRBJ1-5,ASSPEGPDQAQH
TRBV18,TRBJ1-5,ASSPDRNQPQH
TRBV28,TRBJ1-2,ASRTTVPGYT
TRBV10-1,TRBJ2-7,ASSGGVAYEQY
TRBV6-5,TRBJ1-2,ASSTGGGGGYT
TRBV2,TRBJ2-3,ASRIRQTDTQY
TRBV18,TRBJ1-4,ASSDEGAATNEKLF
TRBV6-5,TRBJ2-5,ASREGRETQY
TRBV4-2,TRBJ2-7,ASSQGASYEQY
TRBV29-1,TRBJ1-1,SVEDGLEDREGF
TRBV7-9,TRBJ1-2,ASSLFPTGTGHYGYT
TRBV6-6,TRBJ1-2,ASTATQGQYGYT
TRBV3-1/TRBV3-2,TRBJ1-2,ASSPRTARVATNYGYT
TRBV10-2,TRBJ2-2,ASGATNTGELF
TRBV20-1,TRBJ2-5,SASSPGRETQY
TRBV4-1,TRBJ2-2,ASSLNLVVNTGELF
TRBV5-4,TRBJ1-2,ASSSPLGGQSNYGYT
TRBV6-2/TRBV6-3,TRBJ2-1,ASSRFETSGYNEQF
TRBV5-5,TRBJ1-1,ASSPDVRGGGTEAF
TRBV25-1,TRBJ2-3,ASSGRTGGFTDTQY
TRBV6-5,TRBJ2-7,ASSERTGPYEQY
TRBV3-1/TRBV3-2,TRBJ1-3,ASSQEWGPRGNTIY